Shown below are 8 T cell receptor beta chains from a single sample sequenced in a study of memory CD4+ T cells and cytomegalovirus serostatus (dated by TCRdb to between 2018 and 2021). Single viable CD3+CD4+CD8-CD45RO+ cells were sorted as memory CD4+ T cells on a FACSAria II. The library came from the immunoSEQ multiplex PCR assay. In its TCRdb copy, this immuneACCESS table keeps in-frame sequences only and misses some clones. Where compared with another copy, unresolved V genes explain less than half of these, and the others have no known cause. Here the sample has some 46,000 clones; over 60% occur a single time. Clones ranked in the top ten supply 1% to 1.3% of the sample. Source material: memory CD4+ T cells from blood. The source of these receptors is an adult in good health and CMV-seronegative.

The rearrangement joins TRBV18 to TRBJ2-4, with a weak D call TRBD2 (5 bases). Germline values: CDR1 KGHSH, CDR2 LQKENI. V lost 3 bases and J 5 bases, leaving 17 bases between the germline ends. The CDR3 is 16 residues long. The CDR3 region is CASSPGVGYSENIQYF. CDR3 nucleotides: TGTGCCAGCTCACCGGGAGTCGGATATAGCGAAAACATTCAGTACTTC.

This clone was found once. The rearrangement links TRBV11-2 to TRBJ2-2; 8 positions match TRBD2. CDR1 SGHAT and CDR2 FQNNGV come from the germline V gene. J was trimmed by 5 bases and V by 4 bases; bases with no gene match: 6. CDR3 length equals 15 residues. The CDR3 sequence: CASSSVAGKTGELFF. In nucleotides, the CDR3 is TGTGCCAGCAGCTCCGTAGCGGGAAAAACCGGGGAGCTGTTTTTT.

The chain is built from TRBV2 and TRBJ2-7; 8 bases fit TRBD1. Germline lookup yields CDR1 SNHLY and CDR2 FYNNEI. The V gene end was trimmed by 5 bases and the J gene end by 2 bases; junction bases not matched to a gene: 5. The CDR3 runs 14 residues. DNA for the CDR3: TGTGCCAGCAGTTCTTGGACAGGGACCTACGAGCAGTACTTC. Protein sequence: CASSSWTGTYEQYF.

This clone was counted between two and nine times. For the CDR3, the DNA is TGCGCCAGCAGCTTGGCCGGGTTAACTGAAGCTTTCTTT. Translated: CASSLAGLTEAFF. The chain uses TRBV5-1 and TRBJ1-1; D is undetermined. The CDR3 contains 13 residues. V lost 0 bases to trimming and J lost 5 bases, with 8 bases between them. Germline loops: CDR1 SGHRS, CDR2 YFSETQ.

The chain combines TRBV19 with TRBJ2-3, with a possible D match to TRBD1 (5 bases). Trimming cost V 8 bases and J 3 bases, with 12 bases left between them. This CDR3 spans 13 amino acids. Germline V gene sequence: CDR1 LNHDA, CDR2 SQIVND (reference sequence). Written as DNA, the CDR3 is TGTGCCAGTGAAGGGGTAAAGACAGATACGCAGTATTTT. Its translation is CASEGVKTDTQYF.

This chain connects TRBV7-2 to TRBJ1-5; D gene ambiguous. With 5 bases removed from V and 9 bases from J, the gap between germline ends came to 14 bases. Germline values: CDR1 SGHTA, CDR2 FQGNSA. The CDR3 contains 13 residues. This CDR3 reads CASSPESPGPQHF. CDR3 nucleotide sequence: TGTGCCAGCAGCCCGGAGAGCCCAGGGCCCCAGCATTTT. The whole variable domain, remainder taken from reference TRBV7-2 and TRBJ1-5, is GAGVSQSPSNKVTEKGKDVELRCDPISGHTALYWYRQSLGQGLEFLIYFQGNSAPDKSGLPSDRFSAERTGGSVSTLTIQRTQQEDSAVYLCASSPESPGPQHFGDGTRLSIL.

The chain combines TRBV9 with TRBJ1-2, with 10 bases identical to TRBD1. CDR1 and CDR2 from the germline V gene are SGDLS and YYNGEE. V shed 3 bases, J shed 4 bases, and the junction held 6 bases outside the gene matches. There are 15 residues in the CDR3. As DNA, the CDR3 is TGTGCCAGCAGCGACCTGACAGGGGGCGGCTATGGCTACACCTTC. Translating gives CASSDLTGGGYGYTF.

The V gene is TRBV18, the J gene TRBJ1-1; D not resolved. With 2 bases removed from V and 6 bases from J, the gap between germline ends came to 10 bases. Germline V CDR1 and CDR2: KGHSH, LQKENI. CDR3 length equals 13 residues. The CDR3 spells CASSPDPRAEAFF. The CDR3, as DNA: TGTGCCAGCTCACCAGACCCGAGGGCTGAAGCTTTCTTT.